This T cell receptor (beta chain) was sequenced during a study of blood T cell repertoires in COVID-19. Overall study: COVID-19 samples collected from the United States, Italy and Spain covered acute and convalescent phases. Nucleic acid was either cDNA or gDNA, and it came from T cells, B-cell-depleted T cells, or PBMCs.

Germline assignment: CDR1 SEHNR and CDR2 FQNEAQ (reference sequence). CDR3 length: 17 residues. V lost 3 bases to trimming and J lost 5 bases, with 22 bases between them. Participants had their cohort set by participant-reported clinical history. Measured with immunoSEQ multiplex PCR; TCRdb has only the in-frame clones, and not every one. This table holds about 380,000 clones, more than 70% found once. The TCR comes from a woman between 18 and 29 years old who had recovered from COVID-19. The source material was PBMCs or T cells enriched from blood (not recorded which). The chain employs TRBV7-9 and TRBJ2-5; a weak D match, TRBD1 (5 bases). This CDR3 reads CASSLGQGMFVGETQYF. CDR3 DNA sequence: TGTGCCAGCAGCTTGGGGCAGGGAATGTTTGTGGGGGAGACCCAGTACTTC.